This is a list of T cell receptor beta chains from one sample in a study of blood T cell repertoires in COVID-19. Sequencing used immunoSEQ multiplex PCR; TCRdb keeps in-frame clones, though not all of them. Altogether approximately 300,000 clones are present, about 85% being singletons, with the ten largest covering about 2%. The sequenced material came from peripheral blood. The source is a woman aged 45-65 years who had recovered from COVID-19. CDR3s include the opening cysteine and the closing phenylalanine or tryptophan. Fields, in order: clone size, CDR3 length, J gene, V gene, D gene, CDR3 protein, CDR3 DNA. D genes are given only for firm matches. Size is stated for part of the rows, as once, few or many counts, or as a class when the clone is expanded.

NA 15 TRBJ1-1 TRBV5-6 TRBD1 CASSPPGAGGTEAFF TGTGCCAGCAGCCCGCCGGGGGCAGGGGGCACTGAAGCTTTCTTT
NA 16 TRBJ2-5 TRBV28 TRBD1 CASSLSGTGFRETQYF TGTGCCAGCAGTTTATCCGGGACAGGGTTTCGAGAGACCCAGTACTTC
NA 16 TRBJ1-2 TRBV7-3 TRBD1 CASSLSPQGALDGYTF TGTGCCAGCAGCTTAAGTCCCCAGGGGGCACTTGATGGCTACACCTTC
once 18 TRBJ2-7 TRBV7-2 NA CASSLSAHPGGSSYEQYF TGTGCCAGCAGCTTATCCGCCCACCCCGGGGGATCGTCCTACGAGCAGTACTTC
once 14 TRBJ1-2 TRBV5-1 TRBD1 CASSLEMTGFGYTF TGCGCCAGCAGCTTGGAGATGACAGGGTTTGGCTACACCTTC
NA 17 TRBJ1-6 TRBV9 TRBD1 CASSPRGEAGADSPLHF TGTGCCAGCAGCCCCAGGGGGGAGGCAGGGGCCGATTCACCCCTCCACTTT
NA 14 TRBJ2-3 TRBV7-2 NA CASSSGLNTDTQYF TGTGCCAGCAGCTCCGGACTGAACACAGATACGCAGTATTTT
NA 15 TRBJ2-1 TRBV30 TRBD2 CAWRGREGRYNEQFF TGTGCCTGGAGGGGGCGGGAGGGCCGCTACAATGAGCAGTTCTTC
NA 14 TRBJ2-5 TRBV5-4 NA CASSPQANQETQYF TGTGCCAGCAGCCCGCAGGCTAATCAAGAGACCCAGTACTTC
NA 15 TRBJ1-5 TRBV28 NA CASSPHGGNGQPQHF TGTGCCAGCAGTCCCCACGGGGGAAACGGTCAGCCCCAGCATTTT
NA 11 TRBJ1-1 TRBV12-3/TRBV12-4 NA CASSPVTEAFF TGTGCCAGCAGCCCCGTAACTGAAGCTTTCTTT
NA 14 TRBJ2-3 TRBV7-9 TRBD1 CASSLFQGADTQYF TGTGCCAGCAGCTTATTTCAGGGGGCAGATACGCAGTATTTT
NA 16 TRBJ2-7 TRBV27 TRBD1 CASSLIRGTGTYEQYF TGTGCCAGCAGTTTAATTAGGGGGACAGGGACTTACGAGCAGTACTTC
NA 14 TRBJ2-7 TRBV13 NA CASSLGLRLREQYF TGTGCCAGCAGCTTAGGGCTTAGACTGAGAGAGCAGTACTTC
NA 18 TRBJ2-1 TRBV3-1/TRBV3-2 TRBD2 CASSQEFEASGSYNEQFF TGTGCCAGCAGCCAAGAGTTTGAGGCTAGCGGGTCCTACAATGAGCAGTTCTTC
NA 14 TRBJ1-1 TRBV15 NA CATSHGPMNTEAFF TGTGCCACCAGCCACGGTCCCATGAACACTGAAGCTTTCTTT
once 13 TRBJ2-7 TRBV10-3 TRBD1 CAIRSGTAYEQYF TGTGCCATCCGATCGGGGACAGCCTACGAGCAGTACTTC
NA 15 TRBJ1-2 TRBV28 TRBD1 CASSHVQGAHYGYTF TGTGCCAGCAGCCATGTACAGGGGGCCCACTATGGCTACACCTTC
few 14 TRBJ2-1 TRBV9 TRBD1 CASSKQGARSEQFF TGTGCCAGCAGTAAACAGGGGGCGAGAAGTGAGCAGTTCTTC
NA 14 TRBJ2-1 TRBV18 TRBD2 CASSQGLVGLEQFF TGTGCCAGCTCACAGGGACTAGTGGGGCTCGAGCAGTTCTTC
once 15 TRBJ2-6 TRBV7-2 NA CASSARVSGANVLTF TGTGCCAGCAGCGCGAGGGTGTCTGGGGCCAACGTCCTGACTTTC
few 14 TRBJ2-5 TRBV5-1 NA CASSLRGLQETQYF TGCGCCAGCAGCTTGAGAGGCCTCCAAGAGACCCAGTACTTC
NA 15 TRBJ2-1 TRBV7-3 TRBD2 CASSSSGGSYNEQFF TGTGCCAGCAGCTCCAGCGGGGGATCCTACAATGAGCAGTTCTTC
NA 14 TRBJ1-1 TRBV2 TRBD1 CASSTQGENTEAFF TGTGCCAGCAGTACTCAGGGGGAGAACACTGAAGCTTTCTTT
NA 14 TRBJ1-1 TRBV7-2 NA CASSSAETNTEAFF TGTGCCAGTTCTAGTGCAGAGACGAACACTGAAGCTTTCTTT
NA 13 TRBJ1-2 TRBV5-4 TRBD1 CASSGGSGYGYTF TGTGCCAGCTCAGGGGGCAGTGGGTATGGCTACACCTTC
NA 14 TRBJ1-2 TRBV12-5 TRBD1 CASGLGQGSYGYTF TGTGCTAGTGGTTTGGGACAGGGGAGCTATGGCTACACCTTC
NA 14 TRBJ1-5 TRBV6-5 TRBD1 CASSSRTGLQPQHF TGTGCCAGCAGTTCTCGGACAGGGCTCCAGCCCCAGCATTTT
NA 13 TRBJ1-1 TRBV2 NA CASSPGVGTEAFF TGTGCCAGCAGTCCGGGGGTGGGCACTGAAGCTTTCTTT
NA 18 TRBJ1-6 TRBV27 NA CASSLDGQPDSYNSPLHF TGTGCCAGCAGTCTAGATGGACAGCCCGACTCCTATAATTCACCCCTCCACTTT
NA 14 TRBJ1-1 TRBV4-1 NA CASSQNDRNTEAFF TGCGCCAGCAGCCAGAATGACAGGAACACTGAAGCTTTCTTT
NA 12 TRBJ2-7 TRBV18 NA CASNRDSYEQYF TGTGCCAGCAACCGGGACTCCTACGAGCAGTACTTC
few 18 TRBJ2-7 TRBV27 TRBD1 CASRDGTGTAPSFYEQYF TGTGCCAGCAGGGATGGTACCGGGACAGCCCCTTCCTTCTACGAGCAGTACTTC
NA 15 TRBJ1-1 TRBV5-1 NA CASSLGLSANTEAFF TGCGCCAGCAGCCTAGGACTGTCGGCGAACACTGAAGCTTTCTTT
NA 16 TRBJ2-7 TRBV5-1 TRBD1 CASSSIGQGLSYEQYF TGCGCCAGCAGCTCGATAGGACAGGGTCTGTCCTACGAGCAGTACTTC
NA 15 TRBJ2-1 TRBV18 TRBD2 CASSPGLAGNNEQFF TGTGCCAGCTCACCGGGACTAGCGGGTAACAATGAGCAGTTCTTC
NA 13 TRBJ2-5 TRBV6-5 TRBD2 CASRPGGLETQYF TGTGCCAGCAGGCCGGGGGGTCTGGAGACCCAGTACTTC
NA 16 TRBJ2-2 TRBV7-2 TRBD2 CASSPQGLAETGELFF TGTGCCAGCAGCCCTCAGGGACTAGCGGAAACGGGGGAGCTGTTTTTT
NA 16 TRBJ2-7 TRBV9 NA CASSAPCRGHIYEQYF TGTGCCAGCAGCGCCCCGTGCCGAGGGCACATCTACGAGCAGTACTTC
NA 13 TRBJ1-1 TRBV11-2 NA CASSPNLNTEAFF TGTGCCAGCAGCCCCAACTTGAACACTGAAGCTTTCTTT
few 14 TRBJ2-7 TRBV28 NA CASSSASEIYEQYF TGTGCCAGCAGTTCCGCTAGCGAGATCTACGAGCAGTACTTC
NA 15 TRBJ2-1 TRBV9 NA CASSPRSGPYNEQFF TGTGCCAGCAGCCCCAGGAGCGGGCCTTACAATGAGCAGTTCTTC
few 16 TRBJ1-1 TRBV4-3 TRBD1 CASSQTYSQGVAEAFF TGCGCCAGCAGCCAAACTTATTCTCAGGGGGTCGCTGAAGCTTTCTTT
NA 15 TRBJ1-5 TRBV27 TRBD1 CASSPGQGRAQPQHF TGTGCCAGCAGCCCCGGACAGGGCCGGGCTCAGCCCCAGCATTTT
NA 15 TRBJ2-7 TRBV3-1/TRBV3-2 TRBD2 CASSRGTSGSYEQYF TGTGCCAGCAGCCGGGGGACTAGCGGGAGCTACGAGCAGTACTTC
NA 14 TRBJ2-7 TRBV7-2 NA CASSHGEASYEQYF TGTGCCAGCAGCCACGGGGAGGCCTCCTACGAGCAGTACTTC
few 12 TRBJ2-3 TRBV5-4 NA CASSDDSSTQYF TGTGCCAGCAGCGACGACAGCTCCACGCAGTATTTT
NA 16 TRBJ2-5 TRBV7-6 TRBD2 CASSFSSGGTRETQYF TGTGCCAGCAGCTTTTCCAGCGGGGGCACCAGGGAGACCCAGTACTTC
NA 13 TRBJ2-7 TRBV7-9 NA CASSPQGVYEQYF TGTGCCAGCAGCCCCCAAGGGGTCTACGAGCAGTACTTC
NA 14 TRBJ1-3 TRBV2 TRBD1 CASMRTGWGNTIYF TGTGCCAGCATGAGGACAGGGTGGGGAAACACCATATATTTT
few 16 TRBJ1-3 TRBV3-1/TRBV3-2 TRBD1 CASSQGDSQFGNTIYF TGTGCCAGCAGCCAAGGGGACAGCCAATTTGGAAACACCATATATTTT
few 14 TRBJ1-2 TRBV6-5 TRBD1 CASSLGTAFYGYTF TGTGCCAGCAGCCTTGGGACAGCCTTCTATGGCTACACCTTC
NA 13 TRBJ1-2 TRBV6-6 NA CASSFRGIDGYTF TGTGCCAGCAGTTTTAGAGGGATCGATGGCTACACCTTC
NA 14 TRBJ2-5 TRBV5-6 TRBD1 CASSWDRGLETQYF TGTGCCAGCAGCTGGGACAGGGGTTTAGAGACCCAGTACTTC
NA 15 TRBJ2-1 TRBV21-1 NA CASSKVKRWDNEQFF TGTGCCAGCAGCAAAGTGAAGCGGTGGGACAATGAGCAGTTCTTC
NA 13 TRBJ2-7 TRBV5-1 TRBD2 CASSLDPSGEQYF TGCGCCAGCAGCTTGGACCCTAGCGGCGAGCAGTACTTC
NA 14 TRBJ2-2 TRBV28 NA CATDSIANTGELFF TGTGCCACCGACAGTATCGCGAACACCGGGGAGCTGTTTTTT
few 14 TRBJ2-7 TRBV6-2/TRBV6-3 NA CASSANRVVYEQYF TGTGCCAGCAGTGCTAACAGGGTAGTCTACGAGCAGTACTTC
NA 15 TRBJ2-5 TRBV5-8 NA CASSSWGVKQETQYF TGTGCCAGCAGCTCCTGGGGGGTGAAACAAGAGACCCAGTACTTC
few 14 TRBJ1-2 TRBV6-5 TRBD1 CASSLLQGAYGYTF TGTGCCAGCAGTTTATTACAGGGGGCCTATGGCTACACCTTC